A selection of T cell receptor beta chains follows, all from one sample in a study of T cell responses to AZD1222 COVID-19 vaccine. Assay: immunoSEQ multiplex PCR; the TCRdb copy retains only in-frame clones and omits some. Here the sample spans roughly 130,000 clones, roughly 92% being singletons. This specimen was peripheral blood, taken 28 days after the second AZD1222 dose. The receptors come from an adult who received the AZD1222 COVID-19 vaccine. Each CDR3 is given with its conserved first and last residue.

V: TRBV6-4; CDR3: CASDETGPYGYTF
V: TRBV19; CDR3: CASSGDRGRTEAFF
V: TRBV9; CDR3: CASSFRASGGQGTGELFF
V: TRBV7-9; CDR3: CASSFAGLDEQFF
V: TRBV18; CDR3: CASSPDGNYGYTF
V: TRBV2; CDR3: CASKQLRGEDYGYTF
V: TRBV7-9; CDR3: CASSSTSNTEAFF
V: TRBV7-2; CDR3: CASSTMGQGANTIYF
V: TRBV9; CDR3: CASSINQGAGEKLFF
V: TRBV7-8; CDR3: CASSLAPGSQLQPQHF
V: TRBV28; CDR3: CASTLGGILNYGYTF
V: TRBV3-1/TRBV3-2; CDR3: CASAWRGGWELFF
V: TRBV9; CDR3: CASRDWEGEQFF
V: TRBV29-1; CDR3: CSVGRGVSTEAFF
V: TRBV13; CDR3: CASSPGHRETQYF
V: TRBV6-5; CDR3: CASSYSYSTGYYEQYF
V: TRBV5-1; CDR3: CASSWASGIDNEQFF
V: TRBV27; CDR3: CASPILNYEQYF
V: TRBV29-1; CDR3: CSVGGPWEDYGYTF
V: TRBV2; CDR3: CASNERGQETQYF
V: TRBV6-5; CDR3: CASRALGTGDYGYTF
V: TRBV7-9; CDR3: CASSPGASGGEQFF
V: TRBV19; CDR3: CASSIEGVTEAFF
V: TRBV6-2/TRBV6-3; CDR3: CASSYDSQTVHSPLHF
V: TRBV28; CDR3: CASSFPGTGQLSYTF
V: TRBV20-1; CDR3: CSASPNYGYTF
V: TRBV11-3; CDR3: CASSPNPMNTEAFF